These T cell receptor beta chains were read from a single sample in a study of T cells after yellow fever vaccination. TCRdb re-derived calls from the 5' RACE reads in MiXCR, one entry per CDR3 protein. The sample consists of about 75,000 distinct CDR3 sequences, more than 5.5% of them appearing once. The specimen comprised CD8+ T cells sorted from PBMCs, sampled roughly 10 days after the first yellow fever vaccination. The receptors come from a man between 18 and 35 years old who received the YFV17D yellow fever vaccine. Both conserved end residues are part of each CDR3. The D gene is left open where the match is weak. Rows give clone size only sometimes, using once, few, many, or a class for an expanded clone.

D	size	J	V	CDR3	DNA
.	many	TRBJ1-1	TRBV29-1	CSGRWSGTEAFF	TGCAGCGGACGATGGAGCGGCACTGAAGCTTTCTTT
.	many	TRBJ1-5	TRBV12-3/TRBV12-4	CASSLATGNQPQHF	TGTGCCAGCAGTTTAGCAACAGGCAATCAGCCCCAGCATTTT
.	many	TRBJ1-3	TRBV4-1	CASSQVPAGNTIYF	TGCGCCAGCAGCCAAGTCCCGGCTGGAAACACCATATATTTT
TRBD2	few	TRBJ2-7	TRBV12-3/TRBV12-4	CASSPSGGKSYEQYF	TGTGCCAGCAGTCCTAGCGGGGGGAAGTCCTACGAGCAGTACTTC
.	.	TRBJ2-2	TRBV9	CASSAPGTIDAGELFF	TGTGCCAGCAGCGCGCCCGGGACCATAGACGCCGGGGAGCTGTTTTTT
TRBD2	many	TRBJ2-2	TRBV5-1	CASSLGTSGGYTGELFF	TGCGCCAGCAGCCTCGGCACTAGCGGGGGATACACCGGGGAGCTGTTTTTT
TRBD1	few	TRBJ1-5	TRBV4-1	CASSQTWTGWPQHF	TGCGCCAGCAGCCAAACCTGGACAGGGTGGCCCCAGCATTTT
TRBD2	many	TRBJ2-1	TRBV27	CASRVGGAYNEQFF	TGTGCCAGCAGAGTCGGGGGGGCATACAATGAGCAGTTCTTC
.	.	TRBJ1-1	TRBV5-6	CASSSTGPKAFF	TGTGCCAGCAGCTCGACAGGACCGAAAGCTTTCTTT
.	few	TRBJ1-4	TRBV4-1	CASSPGQGDEKLFF	TGCGCCAGCAGCCCCGGACAAGGGGATGAAAAACTGTTTTTT
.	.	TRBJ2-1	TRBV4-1	CASSQASNEQFF	TGCGCCAGCAGCCAAGCGTCCAATGAGCAGTTCTTC
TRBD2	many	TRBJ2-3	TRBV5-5	CASSSGLADPWVTQYF	TGTGCCAGCAGCTCGGGACTAGCGGACCCTTGGGTTACGCAGTATTTT
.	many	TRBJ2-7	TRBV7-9	CASSLEGGWYEQYF	TGTGCCAGCAGCTTAGAGGGGGGTTGGTACGAGCAGTACTTC
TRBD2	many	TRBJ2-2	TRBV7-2	CASSQTLAGANTGELFF	TGTGCCAGCAGCCAGACCCTAGCGGGGGCGAACACCGGGGAGCTGTTTTTT
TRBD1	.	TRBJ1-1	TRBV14	CASSSQGAQSTEAFF	TGTGCCAGCAGCTCACAGGGGGCGCAGAGCACTGAAGCTTTCTTT
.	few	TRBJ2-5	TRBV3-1	CASSQVPKALETQYF	TGTGCCAGCAGCCAAGTCCCGAAGGCCCTTGAGACCCAGTACTTC
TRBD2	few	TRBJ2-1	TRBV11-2	CASSHVGGSSYNEQFF	TGTGCCAGCAGCCACGTGGGGGGGAGCTCCTACAATGAGCAGTTCTTC
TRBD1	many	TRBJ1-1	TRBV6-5	CASSTGGTEAFF	TGTGCCAGCAGTACAGGGGGGACTGAAGCTTTCTTT
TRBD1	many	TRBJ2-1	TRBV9	CASSSQGVPYNEQFF	TGTGCCAGCAGCTCCCAGGGGGTCCCCTACAATGAGCAGTTCTTC
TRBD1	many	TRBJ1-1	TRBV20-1	CSARDRKAFF	TGCAGTGCAAGGGACAGGAAAGCTTTCTTT
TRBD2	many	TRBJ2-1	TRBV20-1	CSVAGAKYNEQFF	TGCAGTGTAGCGGGGGCCAAGTACAATGAGCAGTTCTTC
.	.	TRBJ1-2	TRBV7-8	CASSLVGDPTLNYGYTF	TGTGCCAGCAGCTTAGTGGGAGATCCAACCCTCAACTATGGCTACACCTTC
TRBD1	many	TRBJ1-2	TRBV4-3	CASSQGGTAAYGYTF	TGCGCCAGCAGCCAAGGCGGGACAGCGGCATATGGCTACACCTTC
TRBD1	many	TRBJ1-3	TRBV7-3	CASSRDRGSGNTIYF	TGTGCCAGCAGCCGAGACAGGGGATCCGGAAACACCATATATTTT
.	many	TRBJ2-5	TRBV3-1	CASSQDMGTETQYF	TGTGCCAGCAGCCAAGATATGGGTACAGAGACCCAGTACTTC
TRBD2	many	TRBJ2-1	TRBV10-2	CASRGAGGRREQFF	TGCGCCAGCAGGGGCGCGGGGGGGCGTAGGGAGCAGTTCTTC
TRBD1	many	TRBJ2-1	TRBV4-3	CASSQGVGQGAWDEQFF	TGCGCCAGCAGCCAAGGGGTCGGACAGGGTGCTTGGGATGAGCAGTTCTTC
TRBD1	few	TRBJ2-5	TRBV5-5	CASSARQGREVETQYF	TGTGCCAGCAGCGCCCGACAGGGACGGGAAGTAGAGACCCAGTACTTC
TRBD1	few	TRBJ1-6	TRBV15	CATSRGYRGSSYNSPLHF	TGTGCCACCAGCAGGGGATACAGGGGGAGCTCCTATAATTCACCCCTCCACTTT
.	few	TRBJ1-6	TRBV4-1	CASSQEGLGNNSPLHF	TGCGCCAGCAGCCAAGAAGGTTTGGGAAATAATTCACCCCTCCACTTT
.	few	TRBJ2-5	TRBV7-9	CASSRPGEGRGSETQYF	TGTGCCAGCAGCCGACCAGGCGAGGGCAGGGGATCAGAGACCCAGTACTTC
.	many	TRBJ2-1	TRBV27	CASGNLDRNNEQFF	TGTGCCAGCGGAAACTTAGACAGGAACAATGAGCAGTTCTTC
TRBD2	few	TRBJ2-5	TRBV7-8	CASSLGVGLAGFQETQYF	TGTGCCAGCAGCTTGGGGGTGGGACTAGCGGGGTTTCAAGAGACCCAGTACTTC
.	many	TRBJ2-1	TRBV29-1	CSVESVFPSNEQFF	TGCAGCGTTGAATCTGTGTTCCCTTCCAATGAGCAGTTCTTC
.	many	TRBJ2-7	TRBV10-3	CAISELRGGGGSYEQYF	TGTGCCATCAGTGAATTAAGAGGGGGCGGGGGATCCTACGAGCAGTACTTC
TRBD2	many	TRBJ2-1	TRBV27	CASRSGGGGNEQFF	TGTGCCAGCCGATCCGGGGGGGGCGGGAATGAGCAGTTCTTC
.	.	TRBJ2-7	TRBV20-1	CSARDPSNYEQYF	TGCAGTGCCAGAGACCCCAGCAACTACGAGCAGTACTTC
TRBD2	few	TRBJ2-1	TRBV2	CASSPILAGLDNEQFF	TGTGCCAGCAGTCCAATTCTAGCGGGGTTAGACAATGAGCAGTTCTTC
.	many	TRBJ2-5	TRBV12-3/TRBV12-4	CASSLGHLGETQYF	TGTGCCAGCAGTTTGGGACACCTCGGAGAGACCCAGTACTTC
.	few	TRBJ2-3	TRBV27	CASSFRVSSTDTQYF	TGTGCCAGCAGTTTTCGGGTGTCTAGCACAGATACGCAGTATTTT
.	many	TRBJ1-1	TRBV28	CASSLDMGEAFF	TGTGCCAGCAGCCTAGATATGGGAGAAGCTTTCTTT
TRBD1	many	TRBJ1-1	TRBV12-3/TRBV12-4	CASSLRGMMNTEAFF	TGTGCCAGCAGTCTCAGGGGGATGATGAACACTGAAGCTTTCTTT
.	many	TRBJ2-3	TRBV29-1	CSVVFRDTQYF	TGCAGCGTTGTCTTTCGGGATACGCAGTATTTT
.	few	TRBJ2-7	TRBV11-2	CASSPQQGPSYEQYF	TGTGCCAGCAGCCCTCAACAGGGACCCTCCTACGAGCAGTACTTC
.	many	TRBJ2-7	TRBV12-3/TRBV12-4	CASSLGSYEQYF	TGTGCCAGCAGTTTAGGGTCCTACGAGCAGTACTTC
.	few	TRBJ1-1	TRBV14	CASSPLNTGYPEAFF	TGTGCCAGCAGCCCGCTTAACACAGGGTATCCTGAAGCTTTCTTT
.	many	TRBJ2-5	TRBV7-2	CASSLEATETQYF	TGTGCCAGCAGCTTAGAAGCGACAGAGACCCAGTACTTC
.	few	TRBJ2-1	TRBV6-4	CASSDSAGSYNEQFF	TGTGCCAGCAGTGACTCAGCGGGCTCCTACAATGAGCAGTTCTTC
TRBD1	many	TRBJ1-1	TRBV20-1	CSATGTGTRAEAFF	TGCAGTGCAACCGGGACAGGGACCCGGGCTGAAGCTTTCTTT
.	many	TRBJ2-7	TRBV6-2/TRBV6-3	CASSYPISATYEQYF	TGTGCCAGCAGTTACCCTATATCAGCGACTTACGAGCAGTACTTC
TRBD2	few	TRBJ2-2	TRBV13	CASSSRLTSGGDTGELFF	TGTGCCAGCAGCAGCCGGTTGACTAGCGGGGGGGACACCGGGGAGCTGTTTTTT